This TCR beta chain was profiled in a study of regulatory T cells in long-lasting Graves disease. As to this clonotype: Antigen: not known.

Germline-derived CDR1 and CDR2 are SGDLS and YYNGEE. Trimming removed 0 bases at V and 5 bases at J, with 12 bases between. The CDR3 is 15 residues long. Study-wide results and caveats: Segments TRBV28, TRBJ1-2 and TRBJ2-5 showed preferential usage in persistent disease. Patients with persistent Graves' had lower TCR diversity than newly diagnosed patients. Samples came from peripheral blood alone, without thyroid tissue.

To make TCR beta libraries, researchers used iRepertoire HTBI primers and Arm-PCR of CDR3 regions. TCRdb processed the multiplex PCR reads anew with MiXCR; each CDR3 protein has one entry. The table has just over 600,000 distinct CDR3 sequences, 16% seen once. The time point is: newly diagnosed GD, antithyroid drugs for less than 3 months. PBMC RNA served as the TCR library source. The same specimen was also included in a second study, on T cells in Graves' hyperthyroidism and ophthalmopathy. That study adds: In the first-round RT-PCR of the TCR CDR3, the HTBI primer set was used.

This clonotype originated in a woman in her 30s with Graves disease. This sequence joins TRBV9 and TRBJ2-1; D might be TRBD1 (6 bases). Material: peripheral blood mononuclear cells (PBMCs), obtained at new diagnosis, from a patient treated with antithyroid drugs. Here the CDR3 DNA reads TGTGCCAGCAGCGTAGAGGCAGGGGACGACAATGAGCAGTTCTTC. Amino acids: CASSVEAGDDNEQFF. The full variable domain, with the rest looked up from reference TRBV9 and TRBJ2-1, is DSGVTQTPKHLITATGQRVTLRCSPRSGDLSVYWYQQSLDQGLQFLIQYYNGEERAKGNILERFSAQQFPDLHSELNLSSLELGDSALYFCASSVEAGDDNEQFFGPGTRLTVL.